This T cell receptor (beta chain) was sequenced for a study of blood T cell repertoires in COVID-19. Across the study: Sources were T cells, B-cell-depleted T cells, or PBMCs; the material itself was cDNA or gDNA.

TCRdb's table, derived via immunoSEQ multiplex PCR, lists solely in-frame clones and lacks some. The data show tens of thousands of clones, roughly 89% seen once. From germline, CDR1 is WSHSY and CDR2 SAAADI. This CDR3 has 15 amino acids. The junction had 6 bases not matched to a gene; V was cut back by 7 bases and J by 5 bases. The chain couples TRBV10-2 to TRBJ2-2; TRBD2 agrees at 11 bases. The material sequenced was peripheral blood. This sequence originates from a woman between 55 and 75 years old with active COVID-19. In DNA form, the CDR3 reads TGCGCCAGCAATCTAGCGGGAGGCCCAACCGGGGAGCTGTTTTTT. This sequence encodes CASNLAGGPTGELFF.